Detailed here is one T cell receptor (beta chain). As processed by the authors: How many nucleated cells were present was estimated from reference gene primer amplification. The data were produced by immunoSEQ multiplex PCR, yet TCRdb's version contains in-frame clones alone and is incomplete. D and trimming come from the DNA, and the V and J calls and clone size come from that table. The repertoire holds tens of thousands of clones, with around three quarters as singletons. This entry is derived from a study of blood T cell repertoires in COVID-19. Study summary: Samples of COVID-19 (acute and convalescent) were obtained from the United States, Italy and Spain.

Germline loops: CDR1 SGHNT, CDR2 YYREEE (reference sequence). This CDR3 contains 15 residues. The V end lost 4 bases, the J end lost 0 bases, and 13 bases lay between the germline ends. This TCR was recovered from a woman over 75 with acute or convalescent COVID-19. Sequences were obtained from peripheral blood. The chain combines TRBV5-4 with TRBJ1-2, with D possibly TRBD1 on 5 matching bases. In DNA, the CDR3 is TGTGCCAGCAGCCCATGGACATCTACTAACTATGGCTACACCTTC. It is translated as CASSPWTSTNYGYTF.